This T cell receptor (beta chain) was obtained from a study of shared clonotypes between healthy human individuals. With 6 bases removed from V and 5 bases from J, the gap between germline ends came to 16 bases. CDR1 is KGHSH, CDR2 LQKENI, per germline. This CDR3 contains 15 residues. The run depth of the assay was deep. TCRdb's copy holds only in-frame clones and misses some; the assay was immunoSEQ multiplex PCR. The sample holds some 500,000 clones; roughly 85% are singletons and the top ten take about 12%. The chain recombines TRBV18 with TRBJ1-4, with unresolved D. The sequenced sample consisted of PBMCs. This TCR came from a woman in her thirties or forties in good health. Some clones in this sample may be carry-over from other donors' samples. CDR3 protein: CASSTRTGGNEKLFF. CDR3 DNA sequence: TGTGCCAGCTCGACGAGAACTGGAGGGAATGAAAAACTGTTTTTT.